The 30 T cell receptor beta chains listed next were all sequenced from one sample in a study of shared clonotypes between healthy human individuals (dated by TCRdb to 2019 to 2021). CD8 naive samples were CD45RO-negative cells positively selected for CCR7, giving a CD45RA+CCR7+ population that excluded TemRA cells. The library relied on the immunoSEQ multiplex PCR assay. TCRdb took this table from immuneACCESS and kept in-frame rearrangements with V and J called. Such tables lack part of the clones; where checked against another copy, unresolved V genes explain under half of the gap, and the rest is unexplained. The table for this sample lists approximately 740,000 clones; around 93% of them were counted only once. Around 24% of the sample is in the top ten clones. Sequencing was carried out using naive CD8+ T cells sorted from blood. The intended sense of this specimen's cell subset or site label: CD45RA+CCR7+. Source of these receptors: a man between 25 and 39 years old in good health.

CDR3 region: CASSPSGFYEQYF. In nucleotides, the CDR3 is TGTGCCAGCAGCCCGTCAGGGTTCTACGAGCAGTACTTC. V is TRBV13 and J is TRBJ2-7, with D possibly being TRBD1 (5 bases). Trimming left V 5 bases short and J 3 bases short, with 11 bases between. From germline, CDR1 is PRHDT and CDR2 FYEKMQ (reference sequence). This CDR3 comprises 13 residues.

The chain uses TRBV7-8 and TRBJ2-7; 7 bases line up with TRBD1. Germline CDR1 reads SGHVS; CDR2 reads FQNEAQ. V trimming: 5 bases; J trimming: 6 bases; junction bases outside the gene matches: 10. CDR3 size: 14 residues. In DNA, the CDR3 is TGTGCCAGCAGCCCATACACAGGGGTCCCCGAGCAGTACTTC. The encoded protein is CASSPYTGVPEQYF. The complete variable domain, with remaining parts taken from reference TRBV7-8 and TRBJ2-7, reads GAGVSQSPRYKVAKRGQDVALRCDPISGHVSLFWYQQALGQGPEFLTYFQNEAQLDKSGLPSDRFFAERPEGSVSTLKIQRTQQEDSAVYLCASSPYTGVPEQYFGPGTRLTVT.

The chain uses TRBV28 and TRBJ2-1; possibly TRBD2 for D (6 bases). The CDR3 contains 17 residues. With 7 bases removed from V and 0 bases from J, the gap between germline ends came to 19 bases. In germline, CDR1 is MDHEN, CDR2 SYDVKM. CDR3 region: CASTPLRQTSSYNEQFF. The CDR3 DNA is TGTGCCAGCACCCCTTTACGGCAGACTAGCTCCTACAATGAGCAGTTCTTC.

J is TRBJ2-3 and V is TRBV11-3; 9 bases align to TRBD2. The CDR3 runs 14 residues. After removal of 5 bases from V and 4 bases from J, the junction contained 4 bases not matched to a gene. Germline assignment: CDR1 SGHNT and CDR2 YENEEA. The CDR3 reads CASSRSGSADTQYF. CDR3 in DNA: TGTGCCAGCAGCCGTAGCGGGAGCGCAGATACGCAGTATTTT.

The V call is TRBV7-3, the J call TRBJ1-5; D remains unclear. The CDR3 has 13 amino acids. V dropped 2 bases and J dropped 6 bases, with 8 bases sitting between them. Germline assignment: CDR1 SGHTA and CDR2 FQGTGA. The CDR3 region is CASSLSGSQPQHF. CDR3 DNA sequence: TGTGCCAGCAGCTTATCAGGCAGTCAGCCCCAGCATTTT.

The genes are TRBV7-9 and TRBJ2-3; D may match TRBD1 or TRBD2 (5 bases each). V was cut by 2 bases and J by 2 bases, with 11 bases left in between. Germline V gene sequence: CDR1 SEHNR, CDR2 FQNEAQ (reference sequence). The CDR3 spans 15 residues. CDR3 sequence (DNA): TGTGCCAGCAGCTTAAGGGACGGATACACAGATACGCAGTATTTT. This translates into CASSLRDGYTDTQYF.

The chain is built from TRBV11-2 and TRBJ2-3, with 12 bases fitting TRBD1. Germline CDR1 SGHAT, CDR2 FQNNGV. The CDR3 is 16 amino acids. V shed 5 bases and J 9 bases; nucleotides not matched to a gene: 12. The CDR3: CASSITGTGGAGTQYF. CDR3 DNA: TGTGCCAGCAGCATAACAGGGACAGGGGGCGCGGGGACGCAGTATTTT.

This chain uses TRBV6-1 with TRBJ2-1; D remains unclear. The CDR3 length is 13 residues. Trimming removed 7 bases from V and 11 bases from J, with 18 bases in between. Germline V CDR1 and CDR2: MNHNS, SASEGT. CDR3 bases: TGTGCCAGCAAGAAAACCCCGTCCGAGAAGCAGTTCTTC. As protein: CASKKTPSEKQFF.

The rearrangement joins TRBV9 to TRBJ1-1; 9 positions match TRBD1. The germline V gene has CDR1 SGDLS and CDR2 YYNGEE. Germline trimming cut 3 bases from V and 2 bases from J; bases unmatched to any gene: 5. The CDR3 sequence is 15 residues long. The chain's CDR3 is CASSGDRVPNTEAFF. CDR3 DNA sequence: TGTGCCAGCAGCGGGGACAGGGTCCCTAACACTGAAGCTTTCTTT. The full variable domain, its missing parts supplied by reference TRBV9 and TRBJ1-1, is DSGVTQTPKHLITATGQRVTLRCSPRSGDLSVYWYQQSLDQGLQFLIQYYNGEERAKGNILERFSAQQFPDLHSELNLSSLELGDSALYFCASSGDRVPNTEAFFGQGTRLTVV.

The chain is built from TRBV19 and TRBJ2-7; D is possibly TRBD1 (5 bases). Trimming removed 0 bases at V and 7 bases at J, with 10 bases between. Germline CDR1 reads LNHDA; CDR2 reads SQIVND (reference sequence). The CDR3 totals 13 residues. The CDR3 DNA reads as TGTGCCAGTAGTATAGATCCAGGGCGGGAGCAGTACTTC. This gives the protein CASSIDPGREQYF.

V and J are TRBV27 and TRBJ1-4; 7 nucleotides match TRBD1. CDR1 is MNHEY and CDR2 is SMNVEV in the germline V gene (reference sequence). The CDR3 has 17 residues. The V and J ends lost 5 bases and 5 bases, in that order; junction bases with no gene match: 14. CDR3 in DNA: TGTGCCAGCAGTAAACTCAGGGGGGGGGACAACAATGAAAAACTGTTTTTT. Translating gives CASSKLRGGDNNEKLFF. Full variable domain (missing parts from reference TRBV27 and TRBJ1-4): EAQVTQNPRYLITVTGKKLTVTCSQNMNHEYMSWYRQDPGLGLRQIYYSMNVEVTDKGDVPEGYKVSRKEKRNFPLILESPSPNQTSLYFCASSKLRGGDNNEKLFFGSGTQLSVL.

This clone was observed a single time. This chain connects TRBV7-8 to TRBJ2-1; TRBD2 agrees at 8 bases. CDR1 SGHVS and CDR2 FQNEAQ come from the germline V gene. The V and J ends lost 1 base and 1 base, in that order; junction bases with no gene match: 3. The CDR3 consists of 16 residues. Here the CDR3 reads CASSLEPSGSYNEQFF. CDR3 bases: TGTGCCAGCAGCTTAGAGCCTAGCGGGTCCTACAATGAGCAGTTCTTC.

There are a few counts of this clone. The V and J genes are TRBV4-2 and TRBJ1-1; TRBD1 is a possible D gene (5 bases). This CDR3 is built from 12 residues. The V end was cut by 0 bases, the J end by 10 bases, with 9 bases between. Germline V gene sequence: CDR1 LGHNA, CDR2 YNFKEQ. CDR3 amino acids: CASSQEGPRAFF. DNA for the CDR3: TGTGCCAGCAGCCAAGAGGGACCGAGAGCTTTCTTT.

This sequence joins TRBV18 and TRBJ1-2; weak D call: TRBD1 (6 bases). Trimming removed 0 bases at V and 2 bases at J, with 7 bases between. Per germline, CDR1 KGHSH and CDR2 LQKENI. The CDR3 sequence is 14 residues long. The CDR3 coding sequence is TGTGCCAGCTCACCACCCGACAGGAACTATGGCTACACCTTC. Amino acids: CASSPPDRNYGYTF.

The V gene is TRBV27, the J gene TRBJ1-1, with D hard to call. Trimming left V 8 bases short and J 0 bases short, with 10 bases between. CDR1 is MNHEY and CDR2 is SMNVEV in the germline V gene (reference sequence). CDR3 length: 13 residues. DNA for the CDR3: TGTGCCAGCCCCTGTGAATTGAACACTGAAGCTTTCTTT. This gives the protein CASPCELNTEAFF.

This chain joins TRBV5-6 and TRBJ1-4; D is undetermined. Germline V gene data show CDR1 as SGHDT and CDR2 as YYEEEE. V was cut by 1 base and J by 8 bases, with 9 bases left in between. The CDR3 covers 13 residues. CDR3 coding DNA: TGTGCCAGCAGCTTGCCAGCGGGAGAAAAACTGTTTTTT. It translates to CASSLPAGEKLFF.

V and J are TRBV10-3 and TRBJ2-7, with TRBD2 matching over 13 bases. This CDR3 spans 16 amino acids. The germline gives CDR1 ENHRY, CDR2 SYGVKD. The trim removed 2 bases at V and 2 bases at J, leaving 3 bases unmatched. The DNA for the CDR3 is TGTGCCATCAGTGAGGGGACTAGCGGGACCACCTACGAGCAGTACTTC. Translated, it gives CAISEGTSGTTYEQYF.

V usage is TRBV9 and J usage is TRBJ2-1; D uncertain. V was shortened by 2 bases and J by 9 bases, with 6 bases between the two germline ends. The V gene's germline CDR1 is SGDLS and CDR2 YYNGEE. The CDR3 consists of 11 residues. CDR3 sequence reads: CASSVSTEQFF. In DNA, the CDR3 is TGTGCCAGCAGCGTTAGTACTGAGCAGTTCTTC.

This rearrangement joins TRBV19 to TRBJ2-7; 8 bases align to TRBD1. The CDR3 totals 14 residues. V shed 4 bases, J shed 2 bases, and the junction held 4 bases outside the gene matches. Germline V gene sequence: CDR1 LNHDA, CDR2 SQIVND (reference sequence). CDR3 DNA sequence: TGTGCCAGTAGTACAGGGGGCGCAGCCTACGAGCAGTACTTC. It encodes CASSTGGAAYEQYF.

This chain links TRBV5-5 with TRBJ2-7, with D possibly matching TRBD1 (7 bases). Trimming left V 1 base short and J 2 bases short, with 13 bases between. Per the germline V gene, CDR1 is SGHKS and CDR2 is YYEKEE (reference sequence). This CDR3 is built from 15 residues. CDR3 region: CASSLMRDSTYEQYF. The DNA for the CDR3 is TGTGCCAGCAGCTTGATGCGGGACAGTACCTACGAGCAGTACTTC. Supplemented by reference TRBV5-5 and TRBJ2-7, the full variable domain reads DAGVTQSPTHLIKTRGQQVTLRCSPISGHKSVSWYQQVLGQGPQFIFQYYEKEERGRGNFPDRFSARQFPNYSSELNVNALLLGDSALYLCASSLMRDSTYEQYFGPGTRLTVT.

J is TRBJ2-7 and V is TRBV27; D remains unclear. The germline V and J ends were trimmed by 5 bases and 2 bases, with 13 bases remaining between them. Germline CDR1 MNHEY, CDR2 SMNVEV (reference sequence). This CDR3 comprises 14 residues. In DNA, the CDR3 is TGTGCCAGCAGTCCGACGGAGCTTACCTACGAGCAGTACTTC. It specifies CASSPTELTYEQYF.

This clone was found once. V and J are TRBV13 and TRBJ2-1; D is unclear. Per the germline V gene, CDR1 is PRHDT and CDR2 is FYEKMQ (reference sequence). The CDR3 has 11 residues. Trimming took off 6 bases at V and 4 bases at J, with 4 bases between the two ends. Here the CDR3 reads CASSSYNEQFF. The CDR3 coding sequence is TGTGCCAGCAGTTCGTACAATGAGCAGTTCTTC.

The chain has TRBV11-1 and TRBJ2-5; possibly TRBD2 for D (5 bases). The germline gives CDR1 SGHAT, CDR2 FQDESV (reference sequence). The CDR3 has 13 amino acids. With 0 bases removed from V and 7 bases from J, the gap between germline ends came to 9 bases. The chain's CDR3 is CASSLAPSGTQYF. CDR3 coding DNA: TGTGCCAGCAGCTTAGCTCCGAGCGGGACCCAGTACTTC.

CDR3 sequence (DNA): TGTGCCAGCAGCCCCCCGGCGTCAAACGAGCAGTACTTC. This sequence encodes CASSPPASNEQYF. The chain joins TRBV7-9 to TRBJ2-7; D remains ambiguous. In germline, CDR1 is SEHNR, CDR2 FQNEAQ (reference sequence). Trimming took off 5 bases at V and 5 bases at J, with 13 bases between the two ends. CDR3 length equals 13 residues.

V gene TRBV2 combines with J gene TRBJ2-1; TRBD2 matches 8 bases. The CDR3 is 12 amino acids. J was trimmed by 4 bases and V by 7 bases; bases with no gene match: 0. Per germline, CDR1 SNHLY and CDR2 FYNNEI. CDR3 protein: CASIAGYNEQFF. CDR3 in DNA: TGTGCCAGCATAGCGGGGTACAATGAGCAGTTCTTC.

The rearrangement joins TRBV19 to TRBJ2-7; perhaps TRBD1 as D (6 bases). The CDR3 contains 14 residues. Germline assignment: CDR1 LNHDA and CDR2 SQIVND (reference sequence). Trimming took 5 bases from V and 1 from J, leaving 12 bases between them. The CDR3 DNA reads as TGTGCCAGTAGTTTTGCCGGGACATCCTACGAGCAGTACTTC. This translates into CASSFAGTSYEQYF.

V is TRBV28 and J is TRBJ2-5; 9 bases are shared with TRBD2. With 6 bases clipped from V and 2 bases from J, the junction kept 7 bases outside the gene matches. Per the germline V gene, CDR1 is MDHEN and CDR2 is SYDVKM. The CDR3 runs 15 residues. The CDR3 here is CASSPLAGEQETQYF. Here the CDR3 DNA reads TGTGCCAGCAGCCCGTTAGCGGGAGAACAAGAGACCCAGTACTTC. Full variable domain (outside the CDR3, taken from reference TRBV28 and TRBJ2-5): DVKVTQSSRYLVKRTGEKVFLECVQDMDHENMFWYRQDPGLGLRLIYFSYDVKMKEKGDIPEGYSVSREKKERFSLILESASTNQTSMYLCASSPLAGEQETQYFGPGTRLLVL.

This rearrangement joins TRBV9 to TRBJ2-3; TRBD1 or TRBD2 may be the D gene (5 bases each). CDR1 and CDR2 (germline): SGDLS, YYNGEE. V lost 3 bases to trimming and J lost 2 bases, with 10 bases between them. The CDR3 is made up of 14 amino acids. The CDR3 nucleotides are TGTGCCAGCAGCGGAGAGGGGTCCACAGATACGCAGTATTTT. Its protein product is CASSGEGSTDTQYF.

J is TRBJ2-7 and V is TRBV7-8; tentatively, D is TRBD2 (7 bases). This CDR3 has 16 amino acids. Germline V gives CDR1 SGHVS, CDR2 FQNEAQ. With 4 bases removed from V and 2 bases from J, the gap between germline ends came to 18 bases. CDR3 amino acids: CASSSKGGPGPYEQYF. The DNA of the CDR3 is TGTGCCAGCAGCTCTAAGGGGGGGCCAGGGCCCTACGAGCAGTACTTC. Looking up the rest from reference TRBV7-8 and TRBJ2-7 gives the full variable domain: GAGVSQSPRYKVAKRGQDVALRCDPISGHVSLFWYQQALGQGPEFLTYFQNEAQLDKSGLPSDRFFAERPEGSVSTLKIQRTQQEDSAVYLCASSSKGGPGPYEQYFGPGTRLTVT.

This chain uses TRBV4-1 with TRBJ2-2; possibly TRBD1 for D (6 bases). The CDR3 sequence is 16 residues long. CDR1 and CDR2 from the germline V gene are MGHRA and YSYEKL. V lost 2 bases, J lost 0 bases, and 10 bases lay in between. The DNA for the CDR3 is TGCGCCAGCAGCCAATTGGGGGCACCGAACACCGGGGAGCTGTTTTTT. The encoded protein is CASSQLGAPNTGELFF.